This T cell receptor (beta chain) stems from a study of blood T cell repertoires in COVID-19. Study in general: Samples representing acute and convalescent COVID-19 were sourced from the United States, Italy and Spain. PBMCs, B-cell-depleted T cells, or T cells provided the cDNA or gDNA that made up the material.

In the authors' workflow: Estimated nucleated cell counts came from reference gene primer amplification. TCRdb's copy holds only in-frame clones and misses some; the assay was immunoSEQ multiplex PCR. That table gives V, J and clone size, and the DNA gave D and trimming. The profile shows roughly 230,000 clones, roughly 81% of them singletons. Trimming pared 5 bases from V and 8 bases from J, leaving 19 bases between. Germline CDR1 reads MNHEY; CDR2 reads SMNVEV (reference sequence). The CDR3 runs to 15 residues. The V gene is TRBV27, the J gene TRBJ2-1; the D is unclear. Sequenced sample: peripheral blood. The clonotype was recovered from a man in his forties or fifties with acute or convalescent COVID-19. CDR3 bases: TGTGCCAGCAGTACGCACCCCGCGTCGCTCGATGAGCAGTTCTTC. Amino acid sequence: CASSTHPASLDEQFF.